The 9 T cell receptor beta chains reported below all come from one sample, sequenced in a study of blood T cells in healthy people across ages (dated by TCRdb to the mid-2010s). The method was 5' RACE. Sequenced on an Illumina HiSeq 2500. The second PCR ran for roughly 7 to 12 cycles and used a J-beta primer mix along with a sample-barcoded 5' primer. TCRdb's own reprocessing of the public reads used fastp at Q25 and MiXCR and kept productive beta chains. Rows with a matching CDR3 protein are joined into one entry that keeps the most common DNA and genes. The sample has some 1 million distinct CDR3 sequences on record, under 55% of them singletons. The ten biggest clones cover approximately 19% of the sample. Sequencing input: blood. Source of these receptors: a woman aged 60-75 years in good health.

The V call is TRBV21-1, the J call TRBJ2-7; the tabulated D call, TRBD1, remains unverified against the DNA. TRBV21-1 is given as a pseudogene. This CDR3 spans 17 amino acids. CDR3 in DNA: TGTGCCAGCGGAAACGTTCTACCAAGGGACAGGACCTGCGAGCAGTACTTC. This encodes CASGNVLPRDRTCEQYF.

This clonotype was seen once. The chain employs TRBV9 and TRBJ2-1; D is possibly TRBD1 (6 bases). Trimming took off 0 bases at V and 8 bases at J, with 15 bases between the two ends. The CDR3 extends over 15 amino acids. The germline V gene encodes CDR1 SGDLS and CDR2 YYNGEE. The CDR3 sequence: CASSVEGRGDDEQFF. The CDR3 DNA reads TGTGCCAGCAGCGTAGAAGGCAGGGGTGACGATGAGCAGTTCTTC.

V is TRBV9 and J is TRBJ1-1; D gene uncertain. This CDR3 spans 14 amino acids. The germline gives CDR1 SGDLS, CDR2 YYNGEE. With 3 bases removed from V and 4 bases from J, the gap between germline ends came to 13 bases. In DNA, the CDR3 is TGTGCCAGCAGCGGAGACGACCCCTTCACTGAAGCTTTCTTT. It specifies CASSGDDPFTEAFF.

The chain joins TRBV4-1 to TRBJ1-5; D remains unclear. The CDR3 has 14 residues. Germline CDR1 MGHRA, CDR2 YSYEKL. The germline V and J ends were trimmed by 0 bases and 1 base, with 4 bases remaining between them. CDR3 in DNA: TGCGCCAGCAGCCAAGATGTCAGCAATCAGCCCCAGCATTTT. Its translation is CASSQDVSNQPQHF.

This clonotype was counted only a few times. The chain couples TRBV4-1 to TRBJ2-4; the match to TRBD1 covers 7 bases. From germline, CDR1 is MGHRA and CDR2 YSYEKL. The CDR3 runs to 15 residues. After removal of 2 bases from V and 7 bases from J, the junction contained 8 bases not matched to a gene. The CDR3 DNA sequence: TGCGCCAGCAGCCAACCGGGACAGAATAAGAACATTCAGTACTTC. Encoded protein: CASSQPGQNKNIQYF.

The CDR3 nucleotides are TGCAGCGTTGTCTCCGGGACAGGGGGCGTAGAGCAGTACTTC. Translated, it gives CSVVSGTGGVEQYF. The chain combines TRBV29-1 with TRBJ2-7; TRBD1 matches at 12 bases. V gave up 4 bases and J gave up 7 bases; unmatched junction bases: 8. The CDR3 consists of 14 residues. CDR1 is SQVTM and CDR2 is ANQGSEA in the germline V gene.

The CDR3 nucleotides read TGTGCCAGCAGCGACAGCTGTGGCTACACCTTC. Its protein is CASSDSCGYTF. The rearrangement uses TRBV25-1 and TRBJ1-2; tentative D call: TRBD1 (5 bases). The V gene's germline CDR1 is MGHDK and CDR2 SYGVNS. V dropped 6 bases and J dropped 7 bases, with 9 bases sitting between them. This CDR3 region has 11 residues.

The V call is TRBV3-1, the J call TRBJ2-5; 9 bases match TRBD2. The CDR3 loop spans 16 amino acids. V gave up 0 bases and J gave up 0 bases; unmatched junction bases: 2. In germline, CDR1 is LGHDT, CDR2 YNNKEL (reference sequence). CDR3 DNA sequence: TGTGCCAGCAGCCAAGAACTAGCGGGTTACCAAGAGACCCAGTACTTC. Protein product: CASSQELAGYQETQYF.

The chain joins TRBV4-2 to TRBJ1-1; D is unresolved. Per germline, CDR1 LGHNA and CDR2 YNFKEQ. The CDR3 totals 15 residues. The germline V and J ends were trimmed by 0 bases and 1 base, with 9 bases remaining between them. CDR3 DNA sequence: TGTGCCAGCAGCCAAGATCCTGGAAAGAACACTGAAGCTTTCTTT. It specifies CASSQDPGKNTEAFF.